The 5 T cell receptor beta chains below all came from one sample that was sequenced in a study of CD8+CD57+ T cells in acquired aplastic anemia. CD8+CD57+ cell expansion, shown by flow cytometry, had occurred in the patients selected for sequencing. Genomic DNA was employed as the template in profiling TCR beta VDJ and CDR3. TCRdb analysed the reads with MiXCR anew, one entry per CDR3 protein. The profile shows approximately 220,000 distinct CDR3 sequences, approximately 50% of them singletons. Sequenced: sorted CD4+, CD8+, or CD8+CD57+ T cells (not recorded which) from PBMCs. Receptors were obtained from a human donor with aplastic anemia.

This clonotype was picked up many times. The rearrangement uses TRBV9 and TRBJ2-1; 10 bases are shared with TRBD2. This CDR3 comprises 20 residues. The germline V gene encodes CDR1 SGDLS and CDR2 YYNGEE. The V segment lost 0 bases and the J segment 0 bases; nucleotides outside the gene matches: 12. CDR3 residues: CASSVAAGTSEYYSYNEQFF. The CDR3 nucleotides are TGTGCCAGCAGCGTAGCAGCTGGGACTAGCGAATACTACTCCTACAATGAGCAGTTCTTC.

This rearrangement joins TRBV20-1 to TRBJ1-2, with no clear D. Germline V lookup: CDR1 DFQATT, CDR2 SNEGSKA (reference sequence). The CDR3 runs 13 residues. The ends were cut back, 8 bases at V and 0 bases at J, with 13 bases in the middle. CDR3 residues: CSTLAPSNYGYTF. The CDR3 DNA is TGCAGTACTCTCGCGCCCTCTAACTATGGCTACACCTTC.

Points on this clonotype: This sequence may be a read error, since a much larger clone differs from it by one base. DNA of the CDR3: TGTGCCAGCGCCACACTAGCGAGAGCCTACGAGCAGTACTTC. It encodes CASATLARAYEQYF. The V and J genes are TRBV27 and TRBJ2-7; 7 positions match TRBD2. Germline CDR1 and CDR2: MNHEY and SMNVEV (reference sequence). The V gene end was trimmed by 8 bases and the J gene end by 2 bases; junction bases not matched to a gene: 9. There are 14 residues in the CDR3.

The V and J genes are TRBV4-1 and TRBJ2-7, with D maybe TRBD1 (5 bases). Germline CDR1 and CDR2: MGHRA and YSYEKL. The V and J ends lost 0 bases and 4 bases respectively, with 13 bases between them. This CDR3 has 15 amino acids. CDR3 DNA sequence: TGCGCCAGCAGCCAAGAAGGGGCGCTTAATTACGAGCAGTACTTC. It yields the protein CASSQEGALNYEQYF.

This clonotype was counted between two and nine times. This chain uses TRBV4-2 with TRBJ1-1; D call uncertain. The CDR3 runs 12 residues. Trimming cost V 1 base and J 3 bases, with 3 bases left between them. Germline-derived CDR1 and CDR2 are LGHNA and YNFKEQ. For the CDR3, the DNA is TGTGCCAGCAGCCAAGGGCACACTGAAGCTTTCTTT. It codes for CASSQGHTEAFF.